This TCR beta chain appears in the sequencing data of a study of blood T cell repertoires in COVID-19. The V end was cut by 2 bases, the J end by 7 bases, with 12 bases between. Germline CDR1 SGHTS, CDR2 YDEGEE. The CDR3 has 14 amino acids. Those who participated ranged in age from roughly 18 to 100 years and resided in about 24 US areas. Generated by immunoSEQ multiplex PCR, the TCRdb table keeps only in-frame clones and is missing some. The sample shows some 250,000 clones, 75% to 90% of them seen only once. The chain couples TRBV5-8 to TRBJ1-4; D gene unclear. The source is a man aged 40-49 years who had recovered from COVID-19. The sample consisted of PBMCs or T cells enriched from blood (not recorded which). This chain's CDR3 is CASSFGVLSEKLFF. The DNA of the CDR3 is TGTGCCAGCAGCTTCGGTGTTCTAAGTGAAAAACTGTTTTTT.